This TCR beta chain comes out of a study of blood T cell repertoires in COVID-19. This clone was recorded only once. The CDR3 contains 13 residues. V dropped 8 bases and J dropped 10; count of bases not matched to a gene: 9. Germline CDR1 and CDR2: MNHEY and SVGAGI. Those who participated ranged in age from roughly 18 to 100 years and resided in about two dozen US areas. Cohorts were determined from participant-reported clinical history. Source study methods: Reference gene primer amplification gave estimated nucleated cell counts. Repertoires were generated with immunoSEQ multiplex PCR, while TCRdb's copy carries only in-frame clones and drops some. V and J calls and clone size come straight from that table; D and trimming were deduced from the DNA. Altogether about 310,000 clones are present, roughly 89% being singletons, with the ten largest covering just under 9%.

Sequenced input: PBMCs or T cells enriched from blood (not recorded which). This receptor was obtained from a woman between 18 and 29 years old who had recovered from COVID-19. The chain uses TRBV6-5 and TRBJ2-4; TRBD1 matches at 9 bases. The CDR3: CASRLTGTGIQYF. The CDR3 nucleotides are TGTGCCAGCCGACTAACCGGGACAGGGATTCAGTACTTC.